This T cell receptor (beta chain) was observed in a study of blood T cell repertoires in COVID-19. Across the whole study: The origin of the acute and convalescent COVID-19 samples was the United States, Italy and Spain. PBMCs, B-cell-depleted T cells, or T cells were the source of the cDNA or gDNA that made up the material.

As originally analysed: Amplifying reference gene primers gave estimates of nucleated cell counts. Sequenced by immunoSEQ multiplex PCR; TCRdb stores in-frame clones only, minus some. Clone size and the V and J calls come from that table; the DNA yielded D and trimming. In the table there are fewer than 350,000 clones, around 88% of which are singletons. The sample holds one count of this clone. The sequence derives from a woman in her twenties or thirties who had recovered from COVID-19. The sequenced sample consisted of peripheral blood.

CDR3 coding DNA: TGTGCCAGTAGCAACGGTGAGGCAGGAAACACCATATATTTT. The encoded protein is CASSNGEAGNTIYF. The chain employs TRBV19 and TRBJ1-3; D gene ambiguous. V lost 6 bases and J 4 bases, leaving 13 bases between the germline ends. The CDR3 length is 14 residues. Germline-derived CDR1 and CDR2 are LNHDA and SQIVND (reference sequence).